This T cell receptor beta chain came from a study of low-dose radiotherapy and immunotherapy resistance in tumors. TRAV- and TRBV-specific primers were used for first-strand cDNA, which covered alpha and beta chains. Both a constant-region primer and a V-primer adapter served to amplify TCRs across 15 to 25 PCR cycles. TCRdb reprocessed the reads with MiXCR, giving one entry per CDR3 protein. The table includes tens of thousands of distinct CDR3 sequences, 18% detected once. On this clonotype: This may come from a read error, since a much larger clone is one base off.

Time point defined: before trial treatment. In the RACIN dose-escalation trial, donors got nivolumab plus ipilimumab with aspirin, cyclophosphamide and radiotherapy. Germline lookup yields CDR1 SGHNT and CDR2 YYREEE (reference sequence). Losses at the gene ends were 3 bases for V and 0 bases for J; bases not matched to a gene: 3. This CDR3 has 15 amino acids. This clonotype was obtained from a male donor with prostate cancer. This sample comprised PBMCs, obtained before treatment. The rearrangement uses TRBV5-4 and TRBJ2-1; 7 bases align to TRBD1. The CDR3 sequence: CASSYAGGSYNEQFF. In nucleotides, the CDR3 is TGTGCCAGCAGCTATGCAGGGGGCTCCTACAATGAGCAGTTCTTC.